The clone carrying this T cell receptor beta chain was seen a handful of times. The data were obtained in a study of regulatory T cells in long-lasting Graves disease. Arm-PCR with iRepertoire HTBI primers amplified the CDR3 regions for these TCR beta libraries. TCRdb reprocessed the multiplex PCR reads via MiXCR and lists one record per CDR3 protein. Among more than 400,000 distinct CDR3 sequences, 16% were seen once, and the ten largest hold about 11%. Documented time point: newly diagnosed GD, antithyroid drugs for less than 3 months. PBMC RNA served as the TCR library source. These same records also appear under a second study, on T cells in Graves' hyperthyroidism and ophthalmopathy. In that study: When ophthalmopathy did not progress within 18 months, Graves' hyperthyroidism was considered stable. During a first-round RT-PCR of the TCR CDR3, the HTBI primer set was used.

This specimen consisted of peripheral blood mononuclear cells (PBMCs), obtained at new diagnosis, from a patient treated with antithyroid drugs. The clonotype was recovered from a woman aged 25 to 39 with Graves disease.

The CDR3 DNA reads as TGTGCCAGTAGTATTTCACAGGCGTTGAACACTGAAGCTTTCTTT. It yields the protein CASSISQALNTEAFF. V and J are TRBV19 and TRBJ1-1, with a possible D match to TRBD1 (5 bases). V was cut by 3 bases and J by 0 bases, with 11 bases left in between. Germline-derived CDR1 and CDR2 are LNHDA and SQIVND (reference sequence). This CDR3 spans 15 amino acids. The full variable domain, completed using reference TRBV19 and TRBJ1-1, is DGGITQSPKYLFRKEGQNVTLSCEQNLNHDAMYWYRQDPGQGLRLIYYSQIVNDFQKGDIAEGYSVSREKKESFPLTVTSAQKNPTAFYLCASSISQALNTEAFFGQGTRLTVV.